The 4 T cell receptor beta chains below were found in one sample sequenced in a study of control samples from healthy donors and cancer patients. The repertoire was sequenced with immunoSEQ multiplex PCR; TCRdb's copy has only in-frame clones and lacks some. The data contain tens of thousands of clones, about nine tenths of them singletons. Source material: blood. The receptors come from a man aged 45-65 years in good health.

The chain is built from TRBV5-6 and TRBJ2-2, with TRBD2 as a possible D gene (6 bases). V lost 7 bases, J lost 1 base, and 8 bases lay in between. CDR1 SGHDT and CDR2 YYEEEE come from the germline V gene. This CDR3 has 13 residues. The CDR3 DNA sequence: TGTGCCAGCTTGGGGGGGAACACCGGGGAGCTGTTTTTT. Protein product: CASLGGNTGELFF.

V and J are TRBV19 and TRBJ2-7; unclear D gene. V was shortened by 5 bases and J by 4 bases, with 6 bases between the two germline ends. The CDR3 spans 11 residues. Per the germline V gene, CDR1 is LNHDA and CDR2 is SQIVND (reference sequence). CDR3 protein: CASSSLYEQYF. As DNA, the CDR3 is TGTGCCAGTAGTTCACTGTACGAGCAGTACTTC.

CDR3: CAWSVGQPSGNTIYF. The CDR3 DNA sequence: TGTGCCTGGAGTGTGGGTCAGCCCTCTGGAAACACCATATATTTT. The V and J genes are TRBV30 and TRBJ1-3; the D is unclear. Germline V CDR1 and CDR2: GTSNPN, SVGIG (reference sequence). The CDR3 runs 15 residues. The germline V and J ends were trimmed by 0 bases and 0 bases, with 9 bases remaining between them.

In this sample, this clone turned up a few times. The chain has TRBV10-1 and TRBJ1-5, with D possibly TRBD1 on 5 matching bases. CDR1 is WNHNN and CDR2 is SYGVQD in the germline V gene (reference sequence). The V end was cut by 11 bases, the J end by 2 bases, with 13 bases between. This CDR3 region has 13 residues. CDR3 sequence: CASAGSGNQPQHF. The CDR3, as DNA: TGCGCCTCCGCAGGGTCCGGCAATCAGCCCCAGCATTTT.